The 25 T cell receptor beta chains below were found in one sample sequenced in a study of cytomegalovirus exposure and HLA in healthy donors. A multiplex PCR was run with 60 Vbeta primers and 13 Jbeta primers. Using immunoSEQ multiplex PCR, the repertoire was profiled, and TCRdb retains in-frame clones only, with some absent. The sample carries about 190,000 clones, approximately 78% recorded once. The specimen was PBMCs. The receptors here all came from a young woman in good health and CMV-seropositive.

V and J are TRBV4-3 and TRBJ2-6; possibly TRBD1 for D (6 bases). The CDR3 length is 18 residues. V lost 4 bases to trimming and J lost 3 bases, with 19 bases between them. Germline CDR1 LGHNA, CDR2 YSLEER. CDR3 loop: CASSRAPTGVGGANVLTF. The DNA of the CDR3 is TGCGCCAGCAGCCGAGCACCGACAGGCGTCGGTGGGGCCAACGTCCTGACTTTC.

About this clone: An end of the junction does not agree with germline; a read error may underlie this. The chain couples TRBV6-1 to TRBJ1-2; TRBD1 is a possible D gene (5 bases). The CDR3 covers 13 residues. The V gene's germline CDR1 is MNHNS and CDR2 SASEGT. The CDR3 here is CASSGSGGYGYTF. CDR3 DNA sequence: TGTGCCAGTAGTGGCAGCGGGGGCTATGGCTACACCTTC.

This clone was found a few times. The CDR3 DNA sequence: TGCGCCAGCAGCTTGGCCGTACAGGGAATACCCTACGAGCAGTACTTC. Protein product: CASSLAVQGIPYEQYF. V is TRBV5-1 and J is TRBJ2-7, with D perhaps matching TRBD1 (6 bases). This CDR3 has 16 amino acids. The ends were cut back, 0 bases at V and 2 bases at J, with 15 bases in the middle. Looked up from germline, CDR1 is SGHRS and CDR2 is YFSETQ. Full variable domain (missing parts from reference TRBV5-1 and TRBJ2-7): KAGVTQTPRYLIKTRGQQVTLSCSPISGHRSVSWYQQTPGQGLQFLFEYFSETQRNKGNFPGRFSGRQFSNSRSEMNVSTLELGDSALYLCASSLAVQGIPYEQYFGPGTRLTVT.

The CDR3 reads CAWSVQGGTPQHF. CDR3 sequence (DNA): TGTGCCTGGAGTGTACAGGGGGGGACGCCCCAGCATTTT. The chain is built from TRBV30 and TRBJ1-5, with 8 bases identical to TRBD1. CDR1 and CDR2 (germline): GTSNPN, SVGIG (reference sequence). The CDR3 consists of 13 residues. Unmatched junction bases numbered 4, after V lost 0 bases and J lost 9 bases.

The genes are TRBV11-2 and TRBJ2-7, with 10 bases identical to TRBD2. Germline lookup yields CDR1 SGHAT and CDR2 FQNNGV. V gave up 5 bases and J gave up 6 bases; unmatched junction bases: 19. This CDR3 has 18 amino acids. Written as DNA, the CDR3 is TGTGCCAGCAGCCCTCGAGGGGCTAGCGGGAGAGGAGTGAGCGAGCAGTACTTC. Amino acids: CASSPRGASGRGVSEQYF.

The CDR3 sequence: CASSERTSGQGETQYF. CDR3 DNA sequence: TGTGCCAGCAGCGAACGGACTAGCGGGCAAGGGGAGACCCAGTACTTC. The chain has TRBV2 and TRBJ2-5, with 11 bases matching TRBD2. The CDR3 spans 16 residues. V lost 6 bases and J lost 5; bases outside the gene matches: 11. Germline loops: CDR1 SNHLY, CDR2 FYNNEI.

V usage is TRBV7-9 and J usage is TRBJ1-4; 10 positions match TRBD1. The J segment lost 6 bases and the V segment lost 3 bases, leaving 7 bases of the junction unmatched. Germline-derived CDR1 and CDR2 are SEHNR and FQNEAQ (reference sequence). This CDR3 is built from 16 residues. In nucleotides, the CDR3 is TGTGCCAGCAGCTTTTGGGACAGGGGCGGGGATGAAAAACTGTTTTTT. Translated, it gives CASSFWDRGGDEKLFF. The full variable domain, rest sourced from reference TRBV7-9 and TRBJ1-4, is DTGVSQNPRHKITKRGQNVTFRCDPISEHNRLYWYRQTLGQGPEFLTYFQNEAQLEKSRLLSDRFSAERPKGSFSTLEIQRTEQGDSAMYLCASSFWDRGGDEKLFFGSGTQLSVL.

The sample holds one count of this clone. V usage is TRBV7-2 and J usage is TRBJ1-5; D is ambiguous. The V and J ends lost 1 base and 4 bases respectively, with 8 bases between them. Germline V gives CDR1 SGHTA, CDR2 FQGNSA. The CDR3 length is 14 residues. The CDR3 sequence: CASSLDSGNQPQHF. The CDR3 nucleotides read TGTGCCAGCAGCTTAGACAGCGGTAATCAGCCCCAGCATTTT.

The rearrangement joins TRBV7-2 to TRBJ2-4; 7 nucleotides agree with TRBD1. The CDR3 consists of 18 residues. The junction had 14 bases not matched to a gene; V was cut back by 3 bases and J by 3 bases. The V gene's germline CDR1 is SGHTA and CDR2 FQGNSA. The CDR3 sequence: CASSFLRQARTGKNIQYF. The CDR3 region has the DNA TGTGCCAGCAGCTTCCTTCGACAGGCCCGGACAGGCAAAAACATTCAGTACTTC.

This clone was recorded once. DNA for the CDR3: TGTGCCAGCTCACCTGCGGACAGGGCGCCCAATCAGCCCCAGCATTTT. This translates into CASSPADRAPNQPQHF. The chain carries TRBV18 and TRBJ1-5, with 8 bases lining up with TRBD1. Germline values: CDR1 KGHSH, CDR2 LQKENI. After removal of 3 bases from V and 3 bases from J, the junction contained 7 bases not matched to a gene. This CDR3 is built from 16 residues.

V gene TRBV4-3 combines with J gene TRBJ1-1; no reliable D call. The V gene's germline CDR1 is LGHNA and CDR2 YSLEER. V was clipped by 1 base and J by 6 bases, with 9 bases between them. The CDR3 loop spans 13 amino acids. CDR3 nucleotide sequence: TGCGCCAGCAGCCAAGGTCGCGTCTCTGAAGCTTTCTTT. It specifies CASSQGRVSEAFF.

The chain couples TRBV18 to TRBJ2-5; a weak D match, TRBD1 (5 bases). The V gene lost 4 bases and the J gene lost 1 base, with 13 bases spanning the gap. The CDR3 has 15 amino acids. CDR1 and CDR2 from the germline V gene are KGHSH and LQKENI. The CDR3 bases are TGTGCCAGCTCACTCGCGACAGACGCCCAAGAGACCCAGTACTTC. Amino acids: CASSLATDAQETQYF.

This clone appeared a few times. V is TRBV30 and J is TRBJ1-4, with D maybe TRBD1 (6 bases). Germline CDR1 reads GTSNPN; CDR2 reads SVGIG (reference sequence). The V gene lost 7 bases and the J gene lost 7 bases, with 13 bases spanning the gap. The CDR3 extends over 12 amino acids. CDR3 amino acids: CAFQGRSEKLFF. The CDR3 coding sequence is TGTGCCTTTCAGGGGCGGAGTGAAAAACTGTTTTTT.

In its sample, this clone was seen a few times. This chain connects TRBV28 to TRBJ1-4, with 9 bases lining up with TRBD1. Per the germline V gene, CDR1 is MDHEN and CDR2 is SYDVKM. The CDR3 extends over 16 amino acids. V trimming: 6 bases; J trimming: 7 bases; junction bases outside the gene matches: 12. The CDR3 DNA sequence: TGTGCCAGCAGGCAAGAACCGGGACAGGGACGTGAAAAACTGTTTTTT. Translated, it gives CASRQEPGQGREKLFF.

In this sample, this clone turned up a few times. This rearrangement joins TRBV18 to TRBJ2-4, with a weak D call TRBD2 (6 bases). The ends were cut back, 3 bases at V and 12 bases at J, with 15 bases in the middle. The CDR3 loop spans 13 amino acids. The germline gives CDR1 KGHSH, CDR2 LQKENI. CDR3: CASSPGGGQDQYF. In nucleotides, the CDR3 is TGTGCCAGCTCACCCGGGGGTGGCCAGGATCAGTACTTC.

V usage is TRBV10-1 and J usage is TRBJ2-7, with 9 bases fitting TRBD1. The CDR3 loop spans 12 amino acids. Unmatched junction bases numbered 8, after V lost 11 bases and J lost 6 bases. CDR1 WNHNN and CDR2 SYGVQD come from the germline V gene (reference sequence). Here the CDR3 DNA reads TGCGCCCCGGGGGGACAGGGCCCCGAGCAGTACTTC. Translating gives CAPGGQGPEQYF.

This chain joins TRBV5-6 and TRBJ2-3; TRBD2 matches 8 bases. This CDR3 comprises 18 residues. The junction had 11 bases not matched to a gene; V was cut back by 2 bases and J by 0 bases. The germline V gene encodes CDR1 SGHDT and CDR2 YYEEEE. The CDR3 coding sequence is TGTGCCAGCAGCTTCGGGCGGGGGGTCCCCATGAGCACAGATACGCAGTATTTT. Translation gives CASSFGRGVPMSTDTQYF.

The V call is TRBV30, the J call TRBJ1-2; 12 bases line up with TRBD1. V lost 4 bases and J lost 3; bases outside the gene matches: 12. Germline loops: CDR1 GTSNPN, CDR2 SVGIG (reference sequence). The CDR3 loop spans 17 amino acids. The CDR3 sequence is CAWNPPRDRGLYYGYTF. The CDR3 DNA is TGTGCCTGGAACCCACCCCGGGACAGGGGGCTATACTATGGCTACACCTTC.

The V call is TRBV2, the J call TRBJ2-7; perhaps TRBD2 as D (6 bases). The CDR3 sequence is 14 residues long. Germline V gene sequence: CDR1 SNHLY, CDR2 FYNNEI. V was cut by 6 bases and J by 1 base, with 13 bases left in between. In nucleotides, the CDR3 is TGTGCCAGCAGGATGGACGGGAGATCCTACGAGCAGTACTTC. It codes for CASRMDGRSYEQYF.

V is TRBV19 and J is TRBJ1-6; D remains unclear. This CDR3 comprises 13 residues. Deletions cut 11 bases from V and 11 bases from J, with 19 bases between. Germline lookup yields CDR1 LNHDA and CDR2 SQIVND (reference sequence). CDR3: CAGSREPRAPLHF. CDR3 DNA: TGTGCCGGATCACGGGAGCCCCGCGCACCCCTCCACTTT.

This clone came up a few times. The V and J genes are TRBV28 and TRBJ1-1; D call uncertain. The CDR3 length is 16 residues. Germline V gene sequence: CDR1 MDHEN, CDR2 SYDVKM. Trimming left V 5 bases short and J 1 base short, with 17 bases between. This CDR3 reads CASSHAWRGGNTEAFF. The CDR3 DNA reads TGTGCCAGCAGTCATGCGTGGCGGGGAGGGAACACTGAAGCTTTCTTT.

This clone appeared a few times. The chain carries TRBV6-1 and TRBJ2-7; perhaps TRBD1 as D (6 bases). This CDR3 comprises 14 residues. The V and J ends lost 2 bases and 3 bases respectively, with 11 bases between them. Germline-derived CDR1 and CDR2 are MNHNS and SASEGT. The CDR3 reads CASSETQGFYEQYF. The DNA of the CDR3 is TGTGCCAGCAGTGAAACACAGGGTTTCTACGAGCAGTACTTC.

This clone was seen a handful of times. This chain links TRBV30 with TRBJ2-7, with 11 bases aligning to TRBD2. Germline V gene lookup returns CDR1 GTSNPN and CDR2 SVGIG (reference sequence). The CDR3 totals 14 residues. Unmatched junction bases numbered 8, after V lost 3 bases and J lost 7 bases. CDR3 amino acids: CAWRTSGRVGEQYF. The CDR3, as DNA: TGTGCCTGGAGAACTAGCGGGAGAGTGGGGGAGCAGTACTTC.

This clone was seen a few times. V is TRBV27 and J is TRBJ2-7, with 7 bases lining up with TRBD1. The CDR3 has 15 amino acids. Unmatched junction bases numbered 8, after V lost 6 bases and J lost 0 bases. CDR1 and CDR2 from the germline V gene are MNHEY and SMNVEV (reference sequence). CDR3 coding DNA: TGTGCCAGCAGCAAAGGACAGGCCAGCTCCTACGAGCAGTACTTC. Translation: CASSKGQASSYEQYF.

The rearrangement links TRBV14 to TRBJ1-4; no reliable D call. With 0 bases removed from V and 8 bases from J, the gap between germline ends came to 7 bases. The germline CDR1 and CDR2 sequences are SGHDN and FVKESK. CDR3 length: 13 residues. CDR3: CASSQDLEEKLFF. CDR3 bases: TGTGCCAGCAGCCAAGACCTCGAGGAAAAACTGTTTTTT.